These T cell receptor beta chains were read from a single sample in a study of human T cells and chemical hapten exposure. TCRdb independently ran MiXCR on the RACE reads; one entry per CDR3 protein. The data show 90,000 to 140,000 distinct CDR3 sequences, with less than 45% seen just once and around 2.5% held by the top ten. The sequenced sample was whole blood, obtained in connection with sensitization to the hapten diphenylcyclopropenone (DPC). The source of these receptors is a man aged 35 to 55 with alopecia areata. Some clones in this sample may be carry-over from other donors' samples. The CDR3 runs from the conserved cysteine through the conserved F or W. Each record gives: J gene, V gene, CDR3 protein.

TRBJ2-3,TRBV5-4,CASSLGVSTDTQYF
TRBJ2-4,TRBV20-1,CSARSHRQDLAKNIQYF
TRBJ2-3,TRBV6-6,CASSYGKVDYSTDTQYF
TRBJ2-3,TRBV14,CASSQAGVMPDTQYF
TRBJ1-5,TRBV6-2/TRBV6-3,CASSYAGLGINQPQHF
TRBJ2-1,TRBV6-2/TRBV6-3,CASNSGNYNEQFF
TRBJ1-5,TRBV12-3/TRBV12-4,CASNPMDGHNQPQHF
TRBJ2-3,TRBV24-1,CATSASADTQYF
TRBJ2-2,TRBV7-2,CASSRTGGGPLELFF
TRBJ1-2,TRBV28,CASSEQGAGYGYTF
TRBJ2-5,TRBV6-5,CASRTRRGQETQYF
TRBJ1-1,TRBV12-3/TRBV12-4,CASPVRGEQNTEAFF
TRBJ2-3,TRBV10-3,CAISYGPGGTDTQYF
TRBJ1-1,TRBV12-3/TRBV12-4,CASKRKVTELNTEAFF
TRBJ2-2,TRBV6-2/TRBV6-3,CASSTDRGSAGELFF
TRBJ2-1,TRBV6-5,CASSYSSLSYNEQFF
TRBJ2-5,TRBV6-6,CARWRVEETQYF
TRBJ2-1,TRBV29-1,CSVPSSGASYNEQFF
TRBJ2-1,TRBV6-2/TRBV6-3,CASSPRTAGVWDEQFF
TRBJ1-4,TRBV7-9,CASSLGGARNEKLFF
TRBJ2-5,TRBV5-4,CASSPPQAGGLETQYF
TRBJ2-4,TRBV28,CASSWQGANIQYF
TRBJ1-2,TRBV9,CASSADRANYGYTF
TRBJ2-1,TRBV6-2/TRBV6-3,CASSWAGNNEQFF
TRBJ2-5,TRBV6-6,CASSYNTETQYF
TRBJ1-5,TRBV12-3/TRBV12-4,CASSPRELQPQHF
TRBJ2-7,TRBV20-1,CSAAAGVTSSYEQYF
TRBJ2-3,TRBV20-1,CSARDSQGARDTQYF
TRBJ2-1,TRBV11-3,CASSASSYNEQFF
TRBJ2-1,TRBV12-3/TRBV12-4,CASSSDRYNEQFF
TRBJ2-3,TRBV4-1,CASSQEGDPASTDTQYF
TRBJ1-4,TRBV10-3,CAISSSTTNEKLFF
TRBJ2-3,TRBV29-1,CSVDYGITDTQYF
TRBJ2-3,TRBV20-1,CSARESKVSSNTQYF
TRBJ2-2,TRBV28,CASSSGTVLNTGELFF
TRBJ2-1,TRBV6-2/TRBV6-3,CASERETNEQFF
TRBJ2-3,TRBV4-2,CASSQERWSDTQYF
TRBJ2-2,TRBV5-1,CASALKRGRATNTGELFF
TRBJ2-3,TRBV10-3,CAISSYMDTQYF
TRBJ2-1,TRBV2,CASRPPSYNEQFF
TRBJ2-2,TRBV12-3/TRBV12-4,CASLDLAGAPGGELFF
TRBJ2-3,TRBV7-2,CASSLPTSGTTDTQYF
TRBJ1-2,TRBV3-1,CASSHGQVGYGYTF
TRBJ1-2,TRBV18,CASSPRDRANYGYTF
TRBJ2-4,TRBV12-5,CASGSTGQSLAKNIQYF
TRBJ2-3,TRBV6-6,CASSYSGEAGDKDTQYF
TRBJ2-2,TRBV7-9,CASSLRASIQNTGELFF
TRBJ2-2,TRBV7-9,CASSPRTGELFF
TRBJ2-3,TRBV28,CASSSGQYLSTQYF
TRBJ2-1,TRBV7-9,CASSLGMVPAVSNEQFF
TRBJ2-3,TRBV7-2,CASSLRLAGGRTDTQYF